Following are 2 T cell receptor beta chains from one sample sequenced in a study of spatial heterogeneity in lung cancer. TCRdb re-called the 5' RACE reads through MiXCR, storing one row per CDR3 protein. Here the sample spans 15,000 to 20,000 distinct CDR3 sequences, about 6% being singletons. Study-wide findings and caveats: Counts of expanded alpha and beta TCRs within tumors tracked the tumor nonsynonymous mutation count.

These TCRs are of unknown antigen specificity. Time point indicated: sample taken at primary tumor resection. The sample was lung tumor tissue, taken at surgery. These receptors originate from a female donor with early-stage non-small cell lung cancer.

This clonotype was detected ten times or more. V usage is TRBV28 and J usage is TRBJ2-7; weak D call: TRBD2 (5 bases). V dropped 4 bases and J dropped 6 bases, with 19 bases sitting between them. CDR1 and CDR2 (germline): MDHEN, SYDVKM. The length of the CDR3 is 15 residues. In DNA, the CDR3 is TGTGCCAGCAGTTCTCCGGGCGCGGGCGAAGGCGAGCAGTACTTC. This translates into CASSSPGAGEGEQYF.

This clonotype was counted many times. The gene calls are TRBV5-1 and TRBJ2-2, with D uncertain. V was clipped by 7 bases and J by 5 bases, with 12 bases between them. The CDR3 has 13 residues. Germline CDR1 SGHRS, CDR2 YFSETQ. CDR3 in DNA: TGCGCCAGCTCGGAGTCGGATACCGGGGAGCTGTTTTTT. As protein: CASSESDTGELFF.